This is a list of T cell receptor beta chains from one sample in a study of regulatory T cells in long-lasting Graves disease. Via MiXCR, TCRdb re-called the multiplex PCR reads, giving one row per CDR3 protein. The sample lists roughly 560,000 distinct CDR3 sequences, roughly 16% occurring once. These sequences were also reported in another study, on T cells in Graves' hyperthyroidism and ophthalmopathy.

This specimen was peripheral blood mononuclear cells (PBMCs), taken at new diagnosis, from a patient treated with antithyroid drugs. These TCRs come from a woman aged 35-65 years with Graves disease. Both conserved end residues are part of each CDR3. A D gene is named only where the DNA matches it firmly. Only part of the rows carry a size: once, few, many, or a class if the clone is expanded.

D gene: NA; V gene: TRBV19; clone size: NA; J gene: TRBJ1-1; CDR3 protein: CASSSLRGNTEAFF; CDR3 DNA: TGTGCCAGTAGTAGCTTGCGGGGGAACACTGAAGCTTTCTTT
D gene: TRBD2; V gene: TRBV11-2; clone size: many; J gene: TRBJ2-5; CDR3 protein: CASSNYLQGLDRETQYF; CDR3 DNA: TGTGCCAGCAGCAATTACCTTCAGGGACTAGACAGGGAGACCCAGTACTTC
D gene: NA; V gene: TRBV4-1; clone size: NA; J gene: TRBJ1-2; CDR3 protein: CASSQALQVYGYTF; CDR3 DNA: TGCGCCAGCAGCCAAGCTTTACAGGTCTATGGCTACACCTTC
D gene: TRBD2; V gene: TRBV5-6; clone size: few; J gene: TRBJ2-1; CDR3 protein: CASNSGREGQFF; CDR3 DNA: TGTGCCAGCAACTCGGGCAGGGAGGGGCAGTTCTTC
D gene: TRBD2; V gene: TRBV6-1; clone size: few; J gene: TRBJ2-5; CDR3 protein: CASTPQVAGGRKTQYF; CDR3 DNA: TGTGCCAGCACCCCCCAGGTTGCGGGGGGTCGTAAGACCCAGTACTTC
D gene: NA; V gene: TRBV15; clone size: many; J gene: TRBJ2-7; CDR3 protein: CATSRGGGGRPLEQYF; CDR3 DNA: TGTGCCACCAGCAGAGGTGGAGGGGGGCGTCCCCTCGAGCAGTACTTC
D gene: NA; V gene: TRBV3-1; clone size: many; J gene: TRBJ2-1; CDR3 protein: CASSSRGGNNEQFF; CDR3 DNA: TGTGCCAGCAGCTCCAGGGGCGGCAACAATGAGCAGTTCTTC
D gene: NA; V gene: TRBV6-1; clone size: many; J gene: TRBJ1-2; CDR3 protein: CASSETGQTSGYTF; CDR3 DNA: TGTGCCAGCAGTGAGACGGGACAAACCTCTGGCTACACCTTC
D gene: TRBD1; V gene: TRBV6-1; clone size: many; J gene: TRBJ1-6; CDR3 protein: CASSGTGGLSPLHF; CDR3 DNA: TGTGCCAGCAGTGGGACAGGCGGCCTCTCACCCCTCCACTTT
D gene: NA; V gene: TRBV5-6; clone size: many; J gene: TRBJ1-6; CDR3 protein: CASSLGEGSNSPLHF; CDR3 DNA: TGTGCCAGCAGCTTGGGTGAGGGATCTAATTCACCCCTCCACTTT
D gene: TRBD1; V gene: TRBV28; clone size: many; J gene: TRBJ2-1; CDR3 protein: CASSILPGQRNEQFF; CDR3 DNA: TGTGCCAGCAGTATACTCCCGGGACAGCGAAATGAGCAGTTCTTC
D gene: NA; V gene: TRBV4-1; clone size: many; J gene: TRBJ2-3; CDR3 protein: CASSQERGATSRADTQYF; CDR3 DNA: TGCGCCAGCAGCCAAGAAAGGGGGGCAACCTCGAGGGCAGATACGCAGTATTTT
D gene: TRBD1; V gene: TRBV2; clone size: few; J gene: TRBJ2-1; CDR3 protein: CASSEQDREWNEQFF; CDR3 DNA: TGTGCCAGCAGTGAGCAGGACAGGGAATGGAATGAGCAGTTCTTC
D gene: TRBD1; V gene: TRBV19; clone size: NA; J gene: TRBJ2-7; CDR3 protein: CASSITDRGTYEQYF; CDR3 DNA: TGTGCCAGTAGTATAACTGACAGGGGCACCTACGAGCAGTACTTC
D gene: NA; V gene: TRBV27; clone size: many; J gene: TRBJ1-1; CDR3 protein: CASTPTPFGTEAFF; CDR3 DNA: TGTGCCAGCACCCCGACCCCCTTCGGGACTGAAGCTTTCTTT
D gene: TRBD1; V gene: TRBV6-2/TRBV6-3; clone size: many; J gene: TRBJ1-1; CDR3 protein: CASHRGQSTEAFF; CDR3 DNA: TGTGCCAGTCACAGGGGGCAGAGCACTGAAGCTTTCTTT